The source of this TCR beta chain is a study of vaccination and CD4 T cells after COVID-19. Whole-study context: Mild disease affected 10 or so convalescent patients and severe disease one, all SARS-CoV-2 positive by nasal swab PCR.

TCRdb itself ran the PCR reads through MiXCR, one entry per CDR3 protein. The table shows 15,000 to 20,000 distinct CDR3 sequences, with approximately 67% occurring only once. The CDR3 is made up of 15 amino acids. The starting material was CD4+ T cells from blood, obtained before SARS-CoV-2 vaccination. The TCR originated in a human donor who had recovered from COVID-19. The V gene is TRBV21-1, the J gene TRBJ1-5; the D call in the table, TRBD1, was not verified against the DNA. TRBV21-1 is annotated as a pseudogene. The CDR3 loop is CASRSAGGEDQPQHF. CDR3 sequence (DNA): TGTGCCAGCAGATCAGCAGGGGGCGAGGATCAGCCCCAGCATTTT.